This T cell receptor beta chain was captured by sequencing in a study of metastatic and nonmetastatic thyroid tumors. Study context: Malignant thyroid and benign thyroid patients provided blood and tumor or nodule tissue whose repertoires were compared. Points from the study as a whole: The reported finding was significantly higher TCR beta diversity in malignant thyroid tumors relative to benign nodules, in blood and tumor.

The CDR3 runs to 15 residues. V was clipped by 2 bases and J by 5 bases, with 13 bases between them. From germline, CDR1 is SGHTA and CDR2 FQGNSA. No treatment had been given to any patient before thyroid surgery. As originally analysed: A classifier for distant metastasis in papillary thyroid cancer was constructed using CDR3 differences observed across clinicopathological groups. TCRdb recomputed clones from the PCR reads via MiXCR. TCRdb's processing, not the authors' own work, is the source of the V and J calls. The data show 27,000 or so clones, around a quarter seen once. As concerns this clone: Its antigen is currently unknown.

The clonotype originates from a female donor with papillary thyroid cancer or a benign thyroid nodule (not recorded which). Some clones in this sample may be carry-over from other donors' samples. The chain is built from TRBV7-2 and TRBJ2-1; D gene ambiguous. Sequenced sample: blood. The CDR3 sequence is CASSLRAILNNEQFF. In DNA, the CDR3 is TGTGCCAGCAGCTTAAGGGCTATTCTTAACAATGAGCAGTTCTTC.